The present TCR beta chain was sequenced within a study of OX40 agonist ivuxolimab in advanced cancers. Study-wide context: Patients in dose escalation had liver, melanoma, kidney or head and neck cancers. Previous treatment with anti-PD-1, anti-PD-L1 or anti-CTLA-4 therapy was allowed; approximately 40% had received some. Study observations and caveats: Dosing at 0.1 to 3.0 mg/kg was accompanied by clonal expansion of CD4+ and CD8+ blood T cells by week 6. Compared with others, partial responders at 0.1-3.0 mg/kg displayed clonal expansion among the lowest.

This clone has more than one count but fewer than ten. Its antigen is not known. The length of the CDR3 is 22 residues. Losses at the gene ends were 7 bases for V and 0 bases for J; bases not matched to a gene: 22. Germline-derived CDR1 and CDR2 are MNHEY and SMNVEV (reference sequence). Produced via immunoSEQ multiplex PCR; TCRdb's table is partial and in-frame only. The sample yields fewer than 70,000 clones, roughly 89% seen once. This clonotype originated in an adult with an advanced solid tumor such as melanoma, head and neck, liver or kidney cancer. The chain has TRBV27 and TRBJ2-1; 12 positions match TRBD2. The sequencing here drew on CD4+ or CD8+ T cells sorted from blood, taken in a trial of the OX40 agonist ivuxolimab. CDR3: CASTFVHPGLAGLRSSYNEQFF. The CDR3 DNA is TGTGCCAGCACCTTCGTCCACCCGGGACTAGCGGGCCTTAGGAGCTCCTACAATGAGCAGTTCTTC.